This T cell receptor beta chain was captured by sequencing in a study of beta chain features in type 1 diabetes. As for the study in general: There was similarity between patients and healthy donors in age, gender and cell yields. Taken together, all samples contributed approximately 110 million examined sorted cells.

Expressed TCRB transcripts were sequenced, since all the RNA that had been isolated was reverse transcribed. The table came from immunoSEQ multiplex PCR; TCRdb's copy has only in-frame clones and leaves some out. Of 200,000 to 300,000 clones in the sample, roughly 22% were seen once. A word on this clone: As yet, its antigen is unknown.

Study observations and caveats: The study notes PCR might favor shorter templates equally in patients and controls. The study found moderately but significantly shorter TCRB CDR3s in all four CD4+ subsets of Type 1 diabetes patients. There was no resolution here of whether HLA type influences TCRB rearrangement.

The CDR3 consists of 16 residues. V was shortened by 3 bases and J by 0 bases, with 12 bases between the two germline ends. Germline V gene data show CDR1 as MDHEN and CDR2 as SYDVKM. The specimen was naive CD4+ T cells from blood. This chain links TRBV28 with TRBJ2-1; no definite D call. The TCR sequence derives from a woman in her thirties or forties with type 1 diabetes. The CDR3 reads CASSFDSLGSYNEQFF. CDR3 DNA sequence: TGTGCCAGCAGTTTCGACTCCTTGGGCTCCTACAATGAGCAGTTCTTC.